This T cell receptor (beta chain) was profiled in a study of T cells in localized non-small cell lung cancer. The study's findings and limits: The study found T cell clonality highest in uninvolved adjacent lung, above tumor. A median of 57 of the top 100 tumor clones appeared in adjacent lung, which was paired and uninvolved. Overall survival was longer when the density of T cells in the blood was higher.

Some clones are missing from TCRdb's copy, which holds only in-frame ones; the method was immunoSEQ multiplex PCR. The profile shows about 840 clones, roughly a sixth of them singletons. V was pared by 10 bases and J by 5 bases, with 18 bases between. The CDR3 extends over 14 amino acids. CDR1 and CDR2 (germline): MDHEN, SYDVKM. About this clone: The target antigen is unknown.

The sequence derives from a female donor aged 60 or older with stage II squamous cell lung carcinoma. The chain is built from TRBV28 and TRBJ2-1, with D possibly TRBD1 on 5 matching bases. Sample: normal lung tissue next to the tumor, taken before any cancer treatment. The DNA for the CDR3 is TGTGCCACCATACGACAGCCCCGGGACAATGAGCAGTTCTTC. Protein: CATIRQPRDNEQFF.